The 11 T cell receptor beta chains presented below share a single source sample, sequenced in a study of blood T cell repertoires in COVID-19. Profiling relied on immunoSEQ multiplex PCR, and the TCRdb table lists in-frame clones only, not all of them. This table holds about 200,000 clones, approximately 90% found once. Material for sequencing was peripheral blood. The receptors were gathered from a man aged 45-60 years with acute or convalescent COVID-19.

Here the CDR3 reads CASSASAGGDQPQHF. In DNA, the CDR3 is TGTGCCAGCAGCGCCTCCGCGGGGGGAGATCAGCCCCAGCATTTT. The V gene is TRBV9, the J gene TRBJ1-5, with D possibly TRBD1 on 5 matching bases. Deletions cut 3 bases from V and 5 bases from J, with 15 bases between. Germline V CDR1 and CDR2: SGDLS, YYNGEE. The CDR3 loop spans 15 amino acids.

The rearrangement uses TRBV18 and TRBJ2-5; 13 bases are shared with TRBD2. The CDR3 sequence is 15 residues long. The germline V gene has CDR1 KGHSH and CDR2 LQKENI. V trimming: 6 bases; J trimming: 0 bases; junction bases outside the gene matches: 1. CDR3 protein: CASSGTSGNQETQYF. CDR3 DNA sequence: TGTGCCAGCTCCGGGACTAGCGGGAACCAAGAGACCCAGTACTTC.

This clone showed up just once. This rearrangement joins TRBV18 to TRBJ2-7; D not resolved. There are 13 residues in the CDR3. CDR1 and CDR2 (germline): KGHSH, LQKENI. V lost 2 bases, J lost 6 bases, and 11 bases lay in between. CDR3 protein: CASSPNAQAEQYF. The CDR3, as DNA: TGTGCCAGCTCACCAAATGCTCAGGCCGAGCAGTACTTC. The whole variable domain, remainder taken from reference TRBV18 and TRBJ2-7, is NAGVMQNPRHLVRRRGQEARLRCSPMKGHSHVYWYRQLPEEGLKFMVYLQKENIIDESGMPKERFSAEFPKEGPSILRIQQVVRGDSAAYFCASSPNAQAEQYFGPGTRLTVT.

The chain links TRBV6-5 to TRBJ2-3, with D tentatively TRBD2 (6 bases). Germline CDR1 MNHEY, CDR2 SVGAGI. This CDR3 has 14 residues. V shed 6 bases and J shed 4 bases, with 14 bases lying between them. The CDR3 DNA reads as TGTGCCAGCAGAGACGAAGGGGAGGCAGATACGCAGTATTTT. This translates into CASRDEGEADTQYF.

The rearrangement joins TRBV2 to TRBJ2-1, with TRBD2 identical over 7 bases. The germline gives CDR1 SNHLY, CDR2 FYNNEI. V dropped 6 bases and J dropped 1; count of bases not matched to a gene: 3. This CDR3 contains 14 residues. CDR3 region: CASRGLVSYNEQFF. DNA for the CDR3: TGTGCCAGCAGAGGACTAGTTTCCTACAATGAGCAGTTCTTC.

The rearrangement uses TRBV4-1 and TRBJ1-2; D may be TRBD1 (6 bases). V gave up 0 bases and J gave up 7 bases, with 15 bases separating them. This CDR3 has 15 amino acids. Germline V gene data show CDR1 as MGHRA and CDR2 as YSYEKL. The CDR3, as DNA: TGCGCCAGCAGCCAAGATAGCAGGGGATGGTTTGGCTACACCTTC. Translated, it gives CASSQDSRGWFGYTF.

In its sample, this clone was seen a few times. The rearrangement joins TRBV4-2 to TRBJ2-2, with TRBD2 matching over 10 bases. Per the germline V gene, CDR1 is LGHNA and CDR2 is YNFKEQ. The CDR3 loop spans 16 amino acids. V shed 4 bases, J shed 2 bases, and the junction held 4 bases outside the gene matches. In DNA form, the CDR3 reads TGTGCCAGCAGCCCTCGGACTAGCGGTAACACCGGGGAGCTGTTTTTT. This codes for CASSPRTSGNTGELFF.

The V call is TRBV7-2, the J call TRBJ2-1; 8 bases line up with TRBD2. The V gene's germline CDR1 is SGHTA and CDR2 FQGNSA. V shed 0 bases, J shed 6 bases, and the junction held 4 bases outside the gene matches. This CDR3 has 15 amino acids. In DNA form, the CDR3 reads TGTGCCAGCAGCTTAGCGCAGAGCGGGGGCAATGAGCAGTTCTTC. Amino acid sequence: CASSLAQSGGNEQFF.

V and J are TRBV11-3 and TRBJ1-1; D is possibly TRBD1 (5 bases). Per germline, CDR1 SGHNT and CDR2 YENEEA. The CDR3 covers 16 residues. Trimming took 2 bases from V and 1 from J, leaving 14 bases between them. The CDR3 protein is CASSLSRPTGNTEAFF. DNA for the CDR3: TGTGCCAGCAGCTTATCCCGACCAACAGGGAACACTGAAGCTTTCTTT.

The chain couples TRBV12-5 to TRBJ2-2; 10 nucleotides match TRBD1. Germline values: CDR1 LGHNT, CDR2 FRNRAP. V gave up 3 bases and J gave up 2 bases; unmatched junction bases: 6. The CDR3 length is 17 residues. This chain's CDR3 is CASGLGGTGANTGELFF. CDR3 nucleotides: TGTGCTAGTGGTTTAGGTGGGACAGGGGCCAACACCGGGGAGCTGTTTTTT.

The CDR3 loop reads CASSSRDRGLRGTEAFF. The CDR3, as DNA: TGTGCCAGCAGCTCCCGGGACAGGGGGCTAAGGGGCACTGAAGCTTTCTTT. The V and J genes are TRBV7-2 and TRBJ1-1; TRBD1 matches at 12 bases. V lost 4 bases, J lost 4 bases, and 10 bases stayed unmatched. Germline loops: CDR1 SGHTA, CDR2 FQGNSA. The CDR3 loop spans 17 amino acids. Filled out from reference TRBV7-2 and TRBJ1-1, the complete variable domain reads GAGVSQSPSNKVTEKGKDVELRCDPISGHTALYWYRQSLGQGLEFLIYFQGNSAPDKSGLPSDRFSAERTGGSVSTLTIQRTQQEDSAVYLCASSSRDRGLRGTEAFFGQGTRLTVV.